This entry lists 22 T cell receptor beta chains sequenced from one sample in a study of T cell clonotyping in hematopoietic cell transplantation. TCRdb's table, derived via immunoSEQ multiplex PCR, lists solely in-frame clones and lacks some. The sample includes about 70,000 clones, 85% to 95% seen only once; the top ten take roughly 1.5%. Sequencing input: peripheral blood mononuclear cells. These receptors all stem from a man in his fifties in good health. Some clones in this sample may be carry-over from other donors' samples.

The V and J genes are TRBV28 and TRBJ2-7; a possible D gene is TRBD2 (6 bases). CDR1 is MDHEN, CDR2 SYDVKM, per germline. V was cut by 6 bases and J by 3 bases, with 18 bases left in between. The CDR3 sequence is 15 residues long. The CDR3 is CASRFGPGDRYEQYF. In DNA, the CDR3 is TGTGCCAGCAGGTTCGGGCCGGGAGACCGCTACGAGCAGTACTTC.

This chain connects TRBV5-1 to TRBJ1-2; D gene ambiguous. Deletions cut 4 bases from V and 9 bases from J, with 16 bases between. Looked up from germline, CDR1 is SGHRS and CDR2 is YFSETQ. The CDR3 loop spans 13 amino acids. In DNA form, the CDR3 reads TGCGCCAGCAGCCCGGCGCCGGAGGCCAGCTACACCTTC. Encoded protein: CASSPAPEASYTF.

This chain connects TRBV7-2 to TRBJ1-2, with a weak D call TRBD1 (5 bases). The V gene's germline CDR1 is SGHTA and CDR2 FQGNSA. This CDR3 comprises 14 residues. V was trimmed by 5 bases and J by 5 bases, leaving 15 bases between them. The CDR3 DNA follows: TGTGCCAGCAGCCACCGGGACGGTAGATATGGCTACACCTTC. Residues: CASSHRDGRYGYTF.

The count of this clone is one. The chain couples TRBV27 to TRBJ1-1, with 10 bases matching TRBD1. Germline assignment: CDR1 MNHEY and CDR2 SMNVEV (reference sequence). CDR3 size: 16 residues. The V gene end was trimmed by 0 bases and the J gene end by 3 bases; junction bases not matched to a gene: 4. Here the CDR3 DNA reads TGTGCCAGCAGTTTATCGCCGACAGGGGGCTACACTGAAGCTTTCTTT. It specifies CASSLSPTGGYTEAFF.

The rearrangement uses TRBV7-3 and TRBJ1-1; TRBD1 agrees at 7 bases. V shed 5 bases, J shed 3 bases, and the junction held 3 bases outside the gene matches. The length of the CDR3 is 13 residues. Germline assignment: CDR1 SGHTA and CDR2 FQGTGA. CDR3 amino acids: CASSPQGYTEAFF. The CDR3 coding sequence is TGTGCCAGCAGCCCACAGGGGTACACTGAAGCTTTCTTT.

This clone occurred once. The gene calls are TRBV30 and TRBJ2-7; TRBD2 matches at 14 bases. The CDR3 runs to 16 residues. The junction had 3 bases not matched to a gene; V was cut back by 2 bases and J by 0 bases. The germline V gene has CDR1 GTSNPN and CDR2 SVGIG (reference sequence). The CDR3 is CAWSKGLAGASYEQYF. The CDR3 DNA reads TGTGCCTGGAGTAAGGGACTAGCGGGAGCCTCCTACGAGCAGTACTTC.

The rearrangement joins TRBV28 to TRBJ1-4, with TRBD1 matching over 7 bases. The germline V gene encodes CDR1 MDHEN and CDR2 SYDVKM. Germline trimming cut 5 bases from V and 5 bases from J; bases unmatched to any gene: 8. The CDR3 consists of 15 residues. CDR3 nucleotide sequence: TGTGCCAGCAGTGCCTACAGGGGCGCGAATGAAAAACTGTTTTTT. Translation: CASSAYRGANEKLFF. The variable domain in full, with the rest retrieved from reference TRBV28 and TRBJ1-4, is DVKVTQSSRYLVKRTGEKVFLECVQDMDHENMFWYRQDPGLGLRLIYFSYDVKMKEKGDIPEGYSVSREKKERFSLILESASTNQTSMYLCASSAYRGANEKLFFGSGTQLSVL.

The genes are TRBV7-6 and TRBJ2-1; D could derive from TRBD1 or TRBD2 (7 bases each). The germline CDR1 and CDR2 sequences are SGHVS and FNYEAQ. V was shortened by 5 bases and J by 8 bases, with 13 bases between the two germline ends. CDR3 length equals 13 residues. CDR3: CASSPRGGYEQFF. In nucleotides, the CDR3 is TGTGCCAGCAGCCCCAGGGGGGGCTATGAGCAGTTCTTC.

The gene calls are TRBV11-2 and TRBJ2-3, with D maybe TRBD2 (6 bases). This CDR3 spans 19 amino acids. Germline assignment: CDR1 SGHAT and CDR2 FQNNGV. Between the trimmed V and J ends, which lost 1 base and 2 bases, there was a span of 22 bases. CDR3 sequence (DNA): TGTGCCAGCAGCTTAGTTTGGGGGGACGCTGGCCATACCACAGATACGCAGTATTTT. This encodes CASSLVWGDAGHTTDTQYF.

Regarding this clone: The identical CDR3 is also encoded by other nucleotide sequences in the sample. The chain recombines TRBV5-1 with TRBJ2-5, with TRBD2 identical over 14 bases. Germline lookup yields CDR1 SGHRS and CDR2 YFSETQ. V was pared by 2 bases and J by 4 bases, with 1 base of the junction left unmatched. CDR3 length: 15 amino acids. The CDR3 bases are TGCGCCAGCAGCTTAGGACTAGCGGGAGGAGAGACCCAGTACTTC. Translating it yields CASSLGLAGGETQYF.

The CDR3: CASTGRNTEAFF. The CDR3 DNA is TGTGCCAGCACGGGGAGAAACACTGAAGCTTTCTTT. The chain links TRBV27 to TRBJ1-1; the D is unclear. The CDR3 runs 12 residues. CDR1 MNHEY and CDR2 SMNVEV come from the germline V gene (reference sequence). Trimming took off 7 bases at V and 2 bases at J, with 8 bases between the two ends.

This chain joins TRBV14 and TRBJ1-1; D gene uncertain. Looked up from germline, CDR1 is SGHDN and CDR2 is FVKESK. Trimming removed 3 bases at V and 0 bases at J, with 8 bases between. The CDR3 runs 14 residues. The CDR3 sequence: CASSHRMLNTEAFF. The CDR3 DNA follows: TGTGCCAGCAGCCATAGGATGTTGAACACTGAAGCTTTCTTT.

This chain connects TRBV11-2 to TRBJ2-7, with D unresolved. The CDR3 has 12 amino acids. The germline V gene has CDR1 SGHAT and CDR2 FQNNGV. The germline V and J ends were trimmed by 0 bases and 8 bases, with 8 bases remaining between them. CDR3 sequence (DNA): TGTGCCAGCAGCTTAGATCCCTCCCAGCAGTACTTC. Translating it yields CASSLDPSQQYF.

The DNA of the CDR3 is TGTGCCAGCAGCTCGGGACAGGGGTATCAGCCCCAGCATTTT. Translating gives CASSSGQGYQPQHF. This chain uses TRBV7-9 with TRBJ1-5, with 10 bases identical to TRBD1. The CDR3 spans 14 residues. With V trimmed by 4 bases and J by 5 bases, 2 bases remained unmatched. Looked up from germline, CDR1 is SEHNR and CDR2 is FQNEAQ (reference sequence).

As DNA, the CDR3 is TGTGCCAGCAGCTTAGAGCCTAGCGGGAGCTGGACCGGGGAGCTGTTTTTT. Protein sequence: CASSLEPSGSWTGELFF. V usage is TRBV7-2 and J usage is TRBJ2-2; 10 bases are a match to TRBD2. V gave up 1 base and J gave up 5 bases; unmatched junction bases: 7. CDR1 is SGHTA and CDR2 is FQGNSA in the germline V gene. The length of the CDR3 is 17 residues.

This chain connects TRBV28 to TRBJ2-2, with a possible D match to TRBD1 (5 bases). Germline V gene lookup returns CDR1 MDHEN and CDR2 SYDVKM. V gave up 7 bases and J gave up 6 bases, with 21 bases separating them. The CDR3 sequence is 16 residues long. The CDR3 sequence: CASIGVQDISAGELFF. CDR3 nucleotides: TGTGCCAGCATAGGGGTTCAGGATATAAGTGCCGGGGAGCTGTTTTTT.

This clone was picked up a small number of times. This rearrangement joins TRBV11-2 to TRBJ2-7, with D possibly TRBD1 on 5 matching bases. CDR3 length: 12 amino acids. The germline gives CDR1 SGHAT, CDR2 FQNNGV. Trimming removed 0 bases from V and 8 bases from J, with 8 bases in between. CDR3 DNA: TGTGCCAGCAGCTTAGAGAGGACAAAGCAGTACTTC. This sequence encodes CASSLERTKQYF.

The V and J genes are TRBV27 and TRBJ1-5; 8 bases match TRBD1. Germline V gives CDR1 MNHEY, CDR2 SMNVEV (reference sequence). The CDR3 covers 14 residues. The V gene end was trimmed by 6 bases and the J gene end by 2 bases; junction bases not matched to a gene: 3. In DNA form, the CDR3 reads TGTGCCAGCAGACAGGACAGGGGCAATCAGCCCCAGCATTTT. Translation gives CASRQDRGNQPQHF.

The rearrangement uses TRBV28 and TRBJ1-2; D ambiguous. This CDR3 comprises 16 residues. Trimming stripped 7 bases from V and 5 bases from J, with 23 bases between. CDR1 and CDR2 (germline): MDHEN, SYDVKM. CDR3: CASTGAGSLAQYGYTF. DNA for the CDR3: TGTGCCAGCACTGGAGCCGGCAGTCTAGCCCAATATGGCTACACCTTC.

The rearrangement uses TRBV7-6 and TRBJ1-3, with D tentatively TRBD1 (5 bases). CDR1 is SGHVS and CDR2 is FNYEAQ in the germline V gene. V lost 1 base, J lost 7 bases, and 14 bases lay in between. The CDR3 runs to 15 residues. CDR3 bases: TGTGCCAGCAGCTTAGGACGAGGGGTGGGCAACACCATATATTTT. The encoded protein is CASSLGRGVGNTIYF. The variable domain in full, completed from reference TRBV7-6 and TRBJ1-3, reads GAGVSQSPRYKVTKRGQDVALRCDPISGHVSLYWYRQALGQGPEFLTYFNYEAQQDKSGLPNDRFSAERPEGSISTLTIQRTEQRDSAMYRCASSLGRGVGNTIYFGEGSWLTVV.

The V call is TRBV9, the J call TRBJ2-7, with 12 positions matching TRBD2. The CDR3 has 15 amino acids. The V gene end was trimmed by 4 bases and the J gene end by 6 bases; junction bases not matched to a gene: 8. Per the germline V gene, CDR1 is SGDLS and CDR2 is YYNGEE. CDR3 in amino acids: CASSPGLAGGGEQYF. CDR3 nucleotide sequence: TGTGCCAGCAGCCCCGGGCTAGCGGGAGGGGGCGAGCAGTACTTC.

V is TRBV4-2 and J is TRBJ2-3; TRBD2 matches at 8 bases. Germline CDR1 and CDR2: LGHNA and YNFKEQ. The CDR3 loop spans 16 amino acids. V was pared by 1 base and J by 4 bases, with 7 bases of the junction left unmatched. The CDR3 DNA reads TGTGCCAGCAGCCAAGCTGGCGGGGGGAGTTCAGATACGCAGTATTTT. Amino acids: CASSQAGGGSSDTQYF.